Listed below are T cell receptor beta chains from one sample, sequenced in a study of T cells in Graves' hyperthyroidism and ophthalmopathy. TCRdb passed the multiplex PCR reads through MiXCR, listing each CDR3 protein once. The table records a few hundred thousand distinct CDR3 sequences, 35% to 55% of them present only once. The material sequenced was peripheral blood or thyroid tissue (not recorded which). These receptors were taken from an adult woman with Graves' disease, either hyperthyroidism or ophthalmopathy (not recorded which). Both conserved end residues are part of each CDR3. A D gene is named only where the DNA matches it firmly. Clone size, where shown, is once, few, many, or a class for clones that have expanded.

14 | TRBD2 | TRBJ2-5 | . | TRBV25-1 | CASLREGYQETQYF | TGTGCCAGCCTCAGGGAGGGGTACCAAGAGACCCAGTACTTC
14 | . | TRBJ2-3 | . | TRBV20-1 | CSASSRPGTDTQYF | TGCAGTGCTAGTTCCCGGCCGGGCACAGATACGCAGTATTTT
16 | . | TRBJ1-5 | few | TRBV7-3 | CASIGIGGDAGQPQHF | TGTGCCAGCATCGGAATAGGGGGGGATGCAGGACAGCCCCAGCATTTT
14 | TRBD1 | TRBJ2-5 | many | TRBV20-1 | CSARGPGGQETQYF | TGCAGTGCAAGGGGGCCAGGTGGTCAAGAGACCCAGTACTTC
17 | . | TRBJ1-6 | . | TRBV25-1 | CASSDSSPGELHSPLHF | TGTGCCAGCAGTGATTCCTCACCGGGGGAGTTGCATTCACCCCTCCACTTT
17 | . | TRBJ2-7 | . | TRBV27 | CASSSGKGGLSSYEQYF | TGTGCCAGCAGTTCGGGGAAGGGGGGCCTTAGTTCCTACGAGCAGTACTTC
14 | . | TRBJ1-4 | few | TRBV18 | CASSPQRDTEKLFF | TGTGCCAGCTCACCACAGAGGGATACTGAAAAACTGTTTTTT
14 | . | TRBJ1-3 | many | TRBV4-1 | CASSFSDDGNTIYF | TGCGCCAGCAGCTTTAGCGACGACGGAAACACCATATATTTT
13 | . | TRBJ1-2 | . | TRBV10-3 | CAIRAGLSGIDTF | TGTGCCATCAGGGCAGGGCTGAGTGGTATCGACACCTTC
15 | . | TRBJ1-4 | many | TRBV7-8 | CASSSRRQMNEKLFF | TGTGCCAGCAGCTCCAGGAGACAGATGAATGAAAAACTGTTTTTT
14 | . | TRBJ1-5 | many | TRBV4-1 | CASSQDRSNQPQHF | TGCGCCAGCAGCCAAGATAGAAGCAATCAGCCCCAGCATTTT
15 | . | TRBJ2-5 | . | TRBV6-1 | CASSEGQGMMETQYF | TGTGCCAGCAGTGAAGGTCAGGGGATGATGGAGACCCAGTACTTC
14 | TRBD1 | TRBJ2-7 | . | TRBV15 | CATSLGDRTYEQYF | TGTGCCACCAGCTTGGGGGACAGAACCTACGAGCAGTACTTC
13 | . | TRBJ2-7 | few | TRBV29-1 | CSAGDGNTYEQYF | TGCAGCGCAGGGGACGGTAACACCTACGAGCAGTACTTC
14 | . | TRBJ2-7 | many | TRBV20-1 | CSASRTIFNYEQYF | TGCAGTGCAAGTCGGACAATCTTCAACTACGAGCAGTACTTC
15 | TRBD1 | TRBJ1-4 | . | TRBV15 | CATSKGQGLNEKLFF | TGTGCCACCAGCAAGGGACAGGGGCTTAATGAAAAACTGTTTTTT
15 | . | TRBJ1-2 | many | TRBV7-2 | CASSASGALYYGYTF | TGTGCCAGCAGCGCTAGCGGCGCGCTGTACTATGGCTACACCTTC
17 | TRBD2 | TRBJ2-3 | . | TRBV2 | CASSAGTSGTITDTQYF | TGTGCCAGCAGTGCCGGGACTAGCGGGACTATCACAGATACGCAGTATTTT
13 | . | TRBJ2-7 | . | TRBV5-1 | CASSLAALAEQYF | TGCGCCAGCAGCTTGGCTGCCTTGGCGGAGCAGTACTTC
15 | TRBD1 | TRBJ2-2 | . | TRBV20-1 | CSAIWTGMNTGELFF | TGCAGTGCTATTTGGACAGGGATGAACACCGGGGAGCTGTTTTTT
13 | TRBD2 | TRBJ2-2 | many | TRBV20-1 | CSGLADMTGELFF | TGCAGTGGCCTAGCGGATATGACCGGGGAGCTGTTTTTT
14 | . | TRBJ1-1 | . | TRBV12-3/TRBV12-4 | CASSLNFGNTEAFF | TGTGCCAGCAGTTTGAACTTCGGAAACACTGAAGCTTTCTTT